The entry below gives a single T cell receptor beta chain sequence along with its context. What it binds is unknown. The data were obtained in a study of blood T cells in healthy people across ages. The extraction recovered at least 6 micrograms of total RNA per sample. Study-level findings and limits: What prevented conclusive comparison of naive and antigen-experienced cells was that PBMCs were unsorted. CMV infection status of these donors was not known. Diversity figures derived from one million T cells were judged to underestimate the true value.

Primed by a sample-barcoded 5' primer and a J-beta primer mix, a second PCR proceeded for about 6 to 12 cycles. TCRdb re-called the 5' RACE reads through MiXCR, storing one row per CDR3 protein. The repertoire consists of 1,500,000 or so distinct CDR3 sequences, with roughly 60% occurring once and the leading ten covering about 6.3%. With 7 bases removed from V and 5 bases from J, the gap between germline ends came to 21 bases. In germline, CDR1 is SNHLY, CDR2 FYNNEI. The CDR3 has 16 amino acids. The chain couples TRBV2 to TRBJ2-1; a possible D gene is TRBD2 (7 bases). The source is a man aged 18-30 years in good health. Input material: blood. The CDR3 region is CASKPSHRGANNEQFF. CDR3 nucleotides: TGTGCCAGCAAACCCTCTCACCGGGGGGCCAACAATGAGCAGTTCTTC.